The 9 T cell receptor beta chains presented below share a single source sample, sequenced in a study of cytomegalovirus exposure and HLA in healthy donors. Primers: 60 Vbeta forward and 13 Jbeta reverse. Profiling relied on immunoSEQ multiplex PCR, and the TCRdb table lists in-frame clones only, not all of them. The sample contains roughly 120,000 clones, approximately 80% of which appear only once. The source material was PBMCs. Every receptor here comes from a man aged 18-30 years in good health and CMV-seronegative.

The rearrangement joins TRBV6-4 to TRBJ1-3; D gene ambiguous. Germline assignment: CDR1 MRHNA and CDR2 SNTAGT. The V and J ends lost 3 bases and 8 bases respectively, with 11 bases between them. The CDR3 is made up of 13 amino acids. The CDR3 reads CASSEDRGDTIYF. The CDR3 DNA sequence: TGTGCCAGCAGTGAAGATAGAGGAGACACCATATATTTT.

The chain combines TRBV7-2 with TRBJ1-1; D is unclear. The CDR3 runs 15 residues. The germline gives CDR1 SGHTA, CDR2 FQGNSA. Trimming removed 1 base from V and 0 bases from J, with 9 bases in between. CDR3 loop: CASSLVRTMNTEAFF. As DNA, the CDR3 is TGTGCCAGCAGCTTAGTTAGGACTATGAACACTGAAGCTTTCTTT.

This clone occurred a few times. This chain joins TRBV7-2 and TRBJ2-7, with TRBD2 identical over 9 bases. The germline gives CDR1 SGHTA, CDR2 FQGNSA. V lost 5 bases to trimming and J lost 3 bases; unmatched junction nucleotides: 5. The CDR3 is 14 residues long. In nucleotides, the CDR3 is TGTGCCAGCAGCGAGACTAGCGGATTCTACGAGCAGTACTTC. Amino acids: CASSETSGFYEQYF.

The chain combines TRBV6-5 with TRBJ1-5; perhaps TRBD1 as D (5 bases). Trimming removed 0 bases from V and 6 bases from J, with 9 bases in between. The germline V gene encodes CDR1 MNHEY and CDR2 SVGAGI. This CDR3 contains 14 residues. In DNA form, the CDR3 reads TGTGCCAGCAGTTACTCTCAGGGATCTCAGCCCCAGCATTTT. Translating gives CASSYSQGSQPQHF.

This chain uses TRBV5-4 with TRBJ1-2; D not certain. The CDR3 is made up of 13 amino acids. The ends were cut back, 4 bases at V and 8 bases at J, with 15 bases in the middle. Germline assignment: CDR1 SGHNT and CDR2 YYREEE (reference sequence). The CDR3 DNA reads as TGTGCCAGCAGCCCTAAATCAGAGGAAGGCTACACCTTC. Protein sequence: CASSPKSEEGYTF.

This chain links TRBV2 with TRBJ2-3; 8 bases map to TRBD2. This CDR3 spans 15 amino acids. With 6 bases clipped from V and 3 bases from J, the junction kept 8 bases outside the gene matches. The germline gives CDR1 SNHLY, CDR2 FYNNEI. CDR3 nucleotide sequence: TGTGCCAGCAGGCCCGGGGGGGTAGGAACAGATACGCAGTATTTT. Its protein is CASRPGGVGTDTQYF.

The chain links TRBV18 to TRBJ1-2; the D is unclear. The V and J ends lost 1 base and 4 bases respectively, with 13 bases between them. The CDR3 is made up of 15 amino acids. Germline CDR1 and CDR2: KGHSH and LQKENI. CDR3 sequence (DNA): TGTGCCAGCTCACCACTTGTAGCAGAGGCCTATGGCTACACCTTC. The encoded protein is CASSPLVAEAYGYTF.

The CDR3 protein is CASSRSFSARGSNQPQHF. CDR3 DNA sequence: TGTGCCAGTAGTCGCTCGTTTTCGGCCAGGGGGTCCAATCAGCCCCAGCATTTT. J is TRBJ1-5 and V is TRBV19; 7 nucleotides align to TRBD1. Germline CDR1 and CDR2: LNHDA and SQIVND (reference sequence). This CDR3 comprises 18 residues. Germline trimming cut 5 bases from V and 3 bases from J; bases unmatched to any gene: 16.

As to this clone: Other DNA sequences in the same sample also yield this CDR3. The genes are TRBV28 and TRBJ2-5; TRBD2 might be the D (6 bases). This CDR3 spans 14 amino acids. Trimming cost V 2 bases and J 3 bases, with 10 bases left between them. CDR1 and CDR2 (germline): MDHEN, SYDVKM. The CDR3 coding sequence is TGTGCCAGCAGTTTAGGGGGGAGAAAAGAGACCCAGTACTTC. Translating it yields CASSLGGRKETQYF.